The 2 T cell receptor beta chains in this list originate from one sample, sequenced in a study of PD-1 blockade in classical Hodgkin lymphoma. Using immunoSEQ multiplex PCR, the repertoire was profiled, and TCRdb retains in-frame clones only, with some absent. Of about 22,000 clones in the sample, 81% were seen once. Every patient experienced relapse after autologous stem cell transplantation, and brentuximab vedotin exposure varied. The sample in question was peripheral blood mononuclear cells (PBMCs), obtained before the second cycle of nivolumab. The source is a human donor with classical Hodgkin lymphoma.

The gene calls are TRBV4-2 and TRBJ1-2, with 12 bases aligning to TRBD1. This CDR3 spans 15 amino acids. Unmatched junction bases numbered 5, after V lost 0 bases and J lost 9 bases. Germline loops: CDR1 LGHNA, CDR2 YNFKEQ. CDR3 sequence: CASSQEGDRGPRYTF. Here the CDR3 DNA reads TGTGCCAGCAGCCAAGAGGGGGACAGGGGGCCTCGCTACACCTTC.

The genes are TRBV5-6 and TRBJ2-1, with unresolved D. CDR1 and CDR2 (germline): SGHDT, YYEEEE. The ends were cut back, 1 base at V and 4 bases at J, with 12 bases in the middle. This CDR3 region has 15 residues. CDR3: CASSLNRLPYNEQFF. The CDR3 DNA is TGTGCCAGCAGCTTGAACAGACTTCCATACAATGAGCAGTTCTTC.